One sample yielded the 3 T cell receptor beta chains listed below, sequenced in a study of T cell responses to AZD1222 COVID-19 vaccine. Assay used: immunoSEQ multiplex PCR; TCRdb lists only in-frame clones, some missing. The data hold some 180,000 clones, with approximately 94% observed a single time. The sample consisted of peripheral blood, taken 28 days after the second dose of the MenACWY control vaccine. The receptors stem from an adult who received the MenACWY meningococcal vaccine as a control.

This CDR3 reads CASRDLAGVGETQYF. In DNA, the CDR3 is TGTGCCAGTAGGGACCTAGCGGGAGTAGGCGAGACCCAGTACTTC. The V gene is TRBV19, the J gene TRBJ2-5, with 10 bases matching TRBD2. This CDR3 region has 15 residues. Trimming cost V 6 bases and J 5 bases; bases outside gene matches: 9. The germline gives CDR1 LNHDA, CDR2 SQIVND (reference sequence).

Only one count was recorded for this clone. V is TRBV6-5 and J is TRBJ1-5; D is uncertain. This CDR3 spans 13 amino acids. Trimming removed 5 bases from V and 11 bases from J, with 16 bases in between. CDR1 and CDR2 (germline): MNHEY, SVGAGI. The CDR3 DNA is TGTGCCAGCAGTCCCGACCGCGTGGGAACCCAGCATTTT. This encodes CASSPDRVGTQHF.

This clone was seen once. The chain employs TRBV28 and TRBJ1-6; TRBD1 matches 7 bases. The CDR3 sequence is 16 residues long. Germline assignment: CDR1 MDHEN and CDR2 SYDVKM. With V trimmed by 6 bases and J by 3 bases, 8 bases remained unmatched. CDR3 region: CASRPPNRGYNSPLHF. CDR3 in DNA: TGTGCCAGCAGGCCTCCGAACAGGGGCTATAATTCACCCCTCCACTTT.